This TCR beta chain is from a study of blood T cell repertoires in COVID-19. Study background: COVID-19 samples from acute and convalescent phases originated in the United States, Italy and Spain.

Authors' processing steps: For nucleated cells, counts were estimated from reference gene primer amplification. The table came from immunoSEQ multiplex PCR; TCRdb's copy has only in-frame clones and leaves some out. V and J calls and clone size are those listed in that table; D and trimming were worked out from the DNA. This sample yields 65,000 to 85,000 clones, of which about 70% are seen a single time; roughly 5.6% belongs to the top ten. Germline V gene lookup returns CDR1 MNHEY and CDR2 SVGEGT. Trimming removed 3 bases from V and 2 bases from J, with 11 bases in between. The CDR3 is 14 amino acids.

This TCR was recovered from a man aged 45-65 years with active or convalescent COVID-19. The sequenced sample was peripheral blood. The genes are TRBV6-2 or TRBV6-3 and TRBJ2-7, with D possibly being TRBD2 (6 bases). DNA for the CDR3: TGTGCCAGCAGTTATGGGGACTCAACCTACGAGCAGTACTTC. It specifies CASSYGDSTYEQYF.